The 21 T cell receptor beta chains reported below all come from one sample, sequenced in a study of blood T cell repertoires in COVID-19. Measured with immunoSEQ multiplex PCR; TCRdb has only the in-frame clones, and not every one. The data hold about 130,000 clones, with 85% observed a single time. The material sequenced was peripheral blood. These receptors came from an elderly woman with acute or convalescent COVID-19.

This chain uses TRBV5-1 with TRBJ1-4, with a possible D match to TRBD1 (6 bases). Germline CDR1 is SGHRS and CDR2 is YFSETQ. The CDR3 is 15 amino acids. V was trimmed by 7 bases and J by 8 bases, leaving 21 bases between them. The CDR3 DNA follows: TGCGCCAGCGGCGAACAGGGTTTTGGTGGCGAAAAACTGTTTTTT. Protein sequence: CASGEQGFGGEKLFF.

This clone was counted between two and nine times. The rearrangement joins TRBV15 to TRBJ1-1, with TRBD1 matching over 7 bases. Germline loops: CDR1 LNHNV, CDR2 YYDKDF (reference sequence). The CDR3 has 14 amino acids. After removal of 5 bases from V and 4 bases from J, the junction contained 7 bases not matched to a gene. CDR3 nucleotides: TGTGCCACCAGCCGAGGGACAGAGGCCACTGAAGCTTTCTTT. This encodes CATSRGTEATEAFF.

CDR3 protein: CASSLQGGSEKLFF. CDR3 in DNA: TGTGCCAGCAGCTTACAGGGGGGAAGTGAAAAACTGTTTTTT. The chain has TRBV7-9 and TRBJ1-4; the match to TRBD1 covers 7 bases. The CDR3 loop spans 14 amino acids. J was trimmed by 7 bases and V by 2 bases; bases with no gene match: 4. Per germline, CDR1 SEHNR and CDR2 FQNEAQ (reference sequence). Complete variable domain (other parts from reference TRBV7-9 and TRBJ1-4): DTGVSQNPRHKITKRGQNVTFRCDPISEHNRLYWYRQTLGQGPEFLTYFQNEAQLEKSRLLSDRFSAERPKGSFSTLEIQRTEQGDSAMYLCASSLQGGSEKLFFGSGTQLSVL.

This clone was observed a few times. The junction does not match germline at one end; this may be a read error. This chain uses TRBV18 with TRBJ1-2; tentative D call: TRBD1 (6 bases). The CDR3 sequence is 16 residues long. CDR1 is KGHSH and CDR2 is LQKENI in the germline V gene. The CDR3 region is CASSPQTGGGYYGYTF. For the CDR3, the DNA is TGTGCCAGCTCGCCACAGACAGGCGGAGGATACTATGGCTACACCTTC.

CDR3 nucleotide sequence: TGTGCCAGCACCCTGGACAGGACAAGAAACTATGGCTACACCTTC. Its translation: CASTLDRTRNYGYTF. The chain recombines TRBV27 with TRBJ1-2; 7 nucleotides align to TRBD1. Germline loops: CDR1 MNHEY, CDR2 SMNVEV (reference sequence). With V trimmed by 7 bases and J by 2 bases, 10 bases remained unmatched. The CDR3 length is 15 residues.

This clone has only a few counts. V usage is TRBV7-9 and J usage is TRBJ1-1; TRBD1 matches 7 bases. Germline loops: CDR1 SEHNR, CDR2 FQNEAQ (reference sequence). The CDR3 runs to 14 residues. V was clipped by 5 bases and J by 0 bases; unmatched bases: 3. In nucleotides, the CDR3 is TGTGCCAGCAGCCCCGGGACAGTGAACACTGAAGCTTTCTTT. It codes for CASSPGTVNTEAFF.

This chain connects TRBV10-3 to TRBJ2-3; 7 bases align to TRBD1. Germline trimming cut 6 bases from V and 4 bases from J; bases unmatched to any gene: 7. The CDR3 is made up of 14 amino acids. Germline V gives CDR1 ENHRY, CDR2 SYGVKD. The CDR3 DNA reads as TGTGCCATCAGACAGGGGCGAGACGCAGATACGCAGTATTTT. It yields the protein CAIRQGRDADTQYF.

V gene TRBV7-9 combines with J gene TRBJ1-6; 7 bases map to TRBD1. Germline-derived CDR1 and CDR2 are SEHNR and FQNEAQ (reference sequence). This CDR3 comprises 14 residues. V shed 6 bases, J shed 8 bases, and the junction held 7 bases outside the gene matches. CDR3 amino acids: CASSEDRIYSPLHF. CDR3 bases: TGTGCCAGCAGTGAGGACAGGATCTATTCACCCCTCCACTTT. The whole variable domain, filled in from reference TRBV7-9 and TRBJ1-6, reads DTGVSQNPRHKITKRGQNVTFRCDPISEHNRLYWYRQTLGQGPEFLTYFQNEAQLEKSRLLSDRFSAERPKGSFSTLEIQRTEQGDSAMYLCASSEDRIYSPLHFGNGTRLTVT.

The gene calls are TRBV28 and TRBJ1-3, with TRBD1 as a possible D gene (5 bases). Germline CDR1 and CDR2: MDHEN and SYDVKM. The CDR3 covers 13 residues. V lost 5 bases and J 1 base, leaving 6 bases between the germline ends. The CDR3 nucleotides read TGTGCCAGCAGTGGGGGGTCTGGAAACACCATATATTTT. Translating gives CASSGGSGNTIYF.

V gene TRBV27 combines with J gene TRBJ1-4, with D perhaps TRBD1 (5 bases). Looked up from germline, CDR1 is MNHEY and CDR2 is SMNVEV (reference sequence). V gave up 6 bases and J gave up 7 bases, with 15 bases separating them. The CDR3 consists of 14 residues. Written as DNA, the CDR3 is TGTGCCAGCAGCTTCTGGGGCGACGGTGAAAAACTGTTTTTT. Translated: CASSFWGDGEKLFF.

The CDR3 DNA reads TGTGCCAGCAGCCAGGGGACAGGGGGTGGGGAGACCCAGTACTTC. Protein: CASSQGTGGGETQYF. This sequence joins TRBV4-2 and TRBJ2-5, with 11 bases identical to TRBD1. Per germline, CDR1 LGHNA and CDR2 YNFKEQ. The CDR3 sequence is 15 residues long. V shed 3 bases and J 5 bases; nucleotides not matched to a gene: 5.

The chain links TRBV19 to TRBJ1-1, with a possible D match to TRBD1 (6 bases). The CDR3 covers 14 residues. Trimming shortened V by 7 bases and J by 0 bases, and 12 bases separated the two germline ends. Germline loops: CDR1 LNHDA, CDR2 SQIVND (reference sequence). CDR3 DNA sequence: TGTGCCAGTACCCCTGGGGGCATGAACACTGAAGCTTTCTTT. Its protein is CASTPGGMNTEAFF.

The genes are TRBV7-3 and TRBJ2-7; TRBD2 is a possible D gene (5 bases). The germline V gene has CDR1 SGHTA and CDR2 FQGTGA. The CDR3 covers 13 residues. Trimming took 4 bases from V and 2 from J, leaving 9 bases between them. CDR3 sequence: CASSSSGTYEQYF. The CDR3 DNA sequence: TGTGCCAGCAGCTCCTCCGGGACCTACGAGCAGTACTTC.

The J gene is TRBJ1-1, the V gene TRBV6-6, with TRBD1 matching 8 bases. The CDR3 consists of 15 residues. After removal of 0 bases from V and 1 base from J, the junction contained 1 base not matched to a gene. Germline CDR1 reads MNHNY; CDR2 reads SVGAGI (reference sequence). The CDR3 DNA follows: TGTGCCAGCAGTTACTCGCAGGGGGCGAACACTGAAGCTTTCTTT. Translating it yields CASSYSQGANTEAFF.

This clone was seen just once. The chain joins TRBV3-1 (or the pseudogene TRBV3-2) to TRBJ1-4; TRBD1 matches at 9 bases. The germline V gene encodes CDR1 LGHDT and CDR2 YNNKEL (reference sequence). CDR3 length equals 15 residues. Germline trimming cut 4 bases from V and 5 bases from J; bases unmatched to any gene: 5. Written as DNA, the CDR3 is TGTGCCAGCAGCCTTACCGGGACAGGGAATGAAAAACTGTTTTTT. This codes for CASSLTGTGNEKLFF.

This sequence joins TRBV19 and TRBJ1-2; TRBD1 matches 7 bases. V was clipped by 0 bases and J by 10 bases; unmatched bases: 5. The germline gives CDR1 LNHDA, CDR2 SQIVND (reference sequence). This CDR3 spans 13 amino acids. CDR3 sequence: CASSIDSTGTYTF. CDR3 nucleotide sequence: TGTGCCAGTAGTATAGATTCGACAGGGACCTACACCTTC.

V and J are TRBV4-2 and TRBJ1-5; D is unclear. Germline values: CDR1 LGHNA, CDR2 YNFKEQ. V was shortened by 7 bases and J by 1 base, with 11 bases between the two germline ends. The CDR3 has 14 amino acids. CDR3 amino acids: CASKAGGSNQPQHF. For the CDR3, the DNA is TGTGCCAGCAAAGCGGGAGGGAGCAATCAGCCCCAGCATTTT.

The chain has TRBV6-5 and TRBJ2-7; tentative D call: TRBD1 (6 bases). This CDR3 contains 13 residues. V lost 5 bases and J lost 6, with 14 bases in between. The germline gives CDR1 MNHEY, CDR2 SVGAGI. The CDR3 bases are TGTGCCAGCAGTCGAGCAGGGGTACCCGAGCAGTACTTC. It specifies CASSRAGVPEQYF.

The CDR3 coding sequence is TGCGCCAGCACCATAGCGGGGGGCCGCACAGATACGCAGTATTTT. Translated: CASTIAGGRTDTQYF. The chain combines TRBV5-1 with TRBJ2-3; 10 bases agree with TRBD2. Germline V gives CDR1 SGHRS, CDR2 YFSETQ. J gave up 1 base and V 6 bases, and 5 bases lay outside the gene matches. The CDR3 has 15 residues.

The chain carries TRBV5-1 and TRBJ1-2, with 7 bases matching TRBD1. The CDR3 is 13 residues long. The germline V gene encodes CDR1 SGHRS and CDR2 YFSETQ. V lost 4 bases and J lost 6; bases outside the gene matches: 6. CDR3 region: CASSLDRHHGYTF. The CDR3 DNA reads TGCGCCAGCAGCCTGGACAGGCACCATGGCTACACCTTC.

Concerning this clone: The same CDR3 also results from other DNA sequences found in this sample. J is TRBJ1-1 and V is TRBV11-2; 8 positions match TRBD1. This CDR3 region has 14 residues. V dropped 3 bases and J dropped 4; count of bases not matched to a gene: 4. Germline V CDR1 and CDR2: SGHAT, FQNNGV. The chain's CDR3 is CASSFGQGRTEAFF. The CDR3 bases are TGTGCCAGCAGCTTCGGACAGGGTCGCACTGAAGCTTTCTTT.